This T cell receptor beta chain was recovered during a study of metastatic and nonmetastatic thyroid tumors. At the level of the study: The study looked at repertoires side by side in blood and in tumor or nodule tissue from malignant and benign thyroid patients.

Thyroid surgery was performed in patients who had received no treatment beforehand. Original analysis: Differences in CDR3 between clinicopathological groups were drawn on to build a classifier intended to discriminate distant-metastatic papillary thyroid cancer patients. MiXCR reprocessed the PCR reads for TCRdb. The authors' filters were not applied to this entry. The sample consists of 45,000 to 50,000 clones, 20% to 25% of them appearing once. The J segment lost 6 bases and the V segment lost 5 bases, leaving 5 bases of the junction unmatched. Per the germline V gene, CDR1 is SGHRS and CDR2 is YFSETQ. CDR3 length: 13 amino acids.

The clonotype originates from a male donor with papillary thyroid cancer or a benign thyroid nodule (not recorded which). Some clones in this sample may be carry-over from other donors' samples. The specimen sequenced was blood. The rearrangement links TRBV5-1 to TRBJ2-3; 8 bases map to TRBD2. CDR3 protein: CASRQAGADTQYF. The CDR3 coding sequence is TGCGCCAGCAGGCAAGCGGGAGCTGATACGCAGTATTTT.